The clone carrying this T cell receptor (beta chain) appeared a few times. Its antigen is as yet unknown. The data were taken from a study of T-cell memory formation after mild COVID-19. The overall study: Each donor largely had its own TCR clusters.

TCRdb reprocessed the 5' RACE reads with MiXCR, giving one entry per CDR3 protein. The repertoire includes approximately 100,000 distinct CDR3 sequences, approximately 10% of them detected once, and approximately 39% sits in the top ten. Study outcomes and limitations: Memory cells collected pre-infection included some clones that later responded, suggesting cross-reactive memory joined. Mainly CM and EM harbored the contracting CD4+ clones; mainly EMRA harbored the CD8+ ones. Clones contracting day 15 to 85 were balanced CD4/CD8; later expanders leaned CD4+.

CDR1 LGHNA and CDR2 YNFKEQ come from the germline V gene. There are 15 residues in the CDR3. Trimming took 5 bases from V and 4 from J; bases not matched to a gene: 10. The chain couples TRBV4-2 to TRBJ2-5, with 7 bases matching TRBD1. The sequence came from a man younger than 30 who had mild COVID-19 (a few samples of this study predate the infection). Cell type and time point are not known. Sequenced sample: PBMCs or a T cell subset sorted from them (not recorded which). The CDR3 region has the DNA TGTGCCAGCAGCAACCCGGCAGGGGGTGGAGAGACCCAGTACTTC. Its protein product is CASSNPAGGGETQYF.